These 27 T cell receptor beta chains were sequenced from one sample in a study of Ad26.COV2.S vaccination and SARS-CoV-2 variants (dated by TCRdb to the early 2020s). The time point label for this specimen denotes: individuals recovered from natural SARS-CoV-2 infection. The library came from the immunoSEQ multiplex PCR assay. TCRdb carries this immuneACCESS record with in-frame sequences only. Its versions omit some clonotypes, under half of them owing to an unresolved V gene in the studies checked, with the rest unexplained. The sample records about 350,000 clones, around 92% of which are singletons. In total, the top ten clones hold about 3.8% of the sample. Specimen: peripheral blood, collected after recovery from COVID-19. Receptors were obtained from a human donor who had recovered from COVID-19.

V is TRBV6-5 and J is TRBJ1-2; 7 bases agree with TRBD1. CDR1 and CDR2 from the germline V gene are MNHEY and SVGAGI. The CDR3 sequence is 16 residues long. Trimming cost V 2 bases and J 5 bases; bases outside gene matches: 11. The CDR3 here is CASSYGRQGSLYGYTF. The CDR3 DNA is TGTGCCAGCAGTTACGGGCGACAGGGTTCCTTATATGGCTACACCTTC.

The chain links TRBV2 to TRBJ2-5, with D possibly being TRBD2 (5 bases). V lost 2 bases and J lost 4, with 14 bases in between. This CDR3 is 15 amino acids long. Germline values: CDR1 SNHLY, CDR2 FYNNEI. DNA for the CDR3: TGTGCCAGCAGTGAAAAGGGAGCGAGGGCAGAGACCCAGTACTTC. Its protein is CASSEKGARAETQYF. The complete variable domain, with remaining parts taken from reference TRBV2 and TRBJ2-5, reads EPEVTQTPSHQVTQMGQEVILRCVPISNHLYFYWYRQILGQKVEFLVSFYNNEISEKSEIFDDQFSVERPDGSNFTLKIRSTKLEDSAMYFCASSEKGARAETQYFGPGTRLLVL.

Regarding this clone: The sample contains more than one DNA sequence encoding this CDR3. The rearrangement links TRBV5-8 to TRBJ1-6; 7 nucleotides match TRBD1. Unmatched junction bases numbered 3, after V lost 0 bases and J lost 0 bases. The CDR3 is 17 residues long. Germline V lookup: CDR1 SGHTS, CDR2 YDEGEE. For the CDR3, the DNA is TGTGCCAGCAGCTTGGGACAGGGCAGCTCCTATAATTCACCCCTCCACTTT. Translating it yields CASSLGQGSSYNSPLHF.

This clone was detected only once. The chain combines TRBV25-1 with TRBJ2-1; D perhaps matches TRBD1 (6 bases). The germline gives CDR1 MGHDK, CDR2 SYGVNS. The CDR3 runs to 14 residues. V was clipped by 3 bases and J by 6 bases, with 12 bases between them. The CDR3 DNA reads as TGTGCCAGCAGTGAGGCCCCGACAGGCAATGAGCAGTTCTTC. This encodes CASSEAPTGNEQFF.

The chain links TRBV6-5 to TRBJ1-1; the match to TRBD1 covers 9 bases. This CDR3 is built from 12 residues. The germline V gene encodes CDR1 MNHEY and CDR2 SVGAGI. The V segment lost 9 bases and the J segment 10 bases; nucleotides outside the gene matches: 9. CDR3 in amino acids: CASYRGLLVAFF. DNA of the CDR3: TGTGCCAGTTACAGGGGGCTATTAGTAGCTTTCTTT.

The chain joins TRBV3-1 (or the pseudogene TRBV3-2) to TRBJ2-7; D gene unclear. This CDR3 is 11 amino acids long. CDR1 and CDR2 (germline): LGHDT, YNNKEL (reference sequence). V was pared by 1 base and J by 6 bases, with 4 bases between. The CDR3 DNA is TGTGCCAGCAGCCAAGGGTTCGAGCAGTACTTC. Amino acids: CASSQGFEQYF.

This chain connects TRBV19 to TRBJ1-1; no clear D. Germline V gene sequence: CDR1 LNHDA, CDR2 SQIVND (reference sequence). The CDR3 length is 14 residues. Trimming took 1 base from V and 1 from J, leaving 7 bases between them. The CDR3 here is CASSIVGQNTEAFF. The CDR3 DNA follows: TGTGCCAGTAGTATAGTCGGGCAGAACACTGAAGCTTTCTTT. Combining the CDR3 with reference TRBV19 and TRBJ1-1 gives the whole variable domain DGGITQSPKYLFRKEGQNVTLSCEQNLNHDAMYWYRQDPGQGLRLIYYSQIVNDFQKGDIAEGYSVSREKKESFPLTVTSAQKNPTAFYLCASSIVGQNTEAFFGQGTRLTVV.

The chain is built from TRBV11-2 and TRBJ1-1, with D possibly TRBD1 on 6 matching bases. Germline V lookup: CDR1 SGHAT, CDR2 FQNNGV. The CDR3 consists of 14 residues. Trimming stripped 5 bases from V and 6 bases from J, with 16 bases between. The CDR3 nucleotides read TGTGCCAGCAGCCCCATGGGGGGCAGGGCTGAAGCTTTCTTT. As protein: CASSPMGGRAEAFF.

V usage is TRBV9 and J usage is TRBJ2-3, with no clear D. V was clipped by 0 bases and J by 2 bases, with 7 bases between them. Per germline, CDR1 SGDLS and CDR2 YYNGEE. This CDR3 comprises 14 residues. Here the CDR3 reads CASSVGLTTDTQYF. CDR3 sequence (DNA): TGTGCCAGCAGCGTAGGGCTAACCACAGATACGCAGTATTTT.

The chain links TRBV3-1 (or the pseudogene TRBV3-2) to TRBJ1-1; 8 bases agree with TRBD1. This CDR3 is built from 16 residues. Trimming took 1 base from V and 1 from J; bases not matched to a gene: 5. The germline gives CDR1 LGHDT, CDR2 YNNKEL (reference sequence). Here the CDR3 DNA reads TGTGCCAGCAGCCAAGTAACAGGGGGTACGAACACTGAAGCTTTCTTT. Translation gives CASSQVTGGTNTEAFF.

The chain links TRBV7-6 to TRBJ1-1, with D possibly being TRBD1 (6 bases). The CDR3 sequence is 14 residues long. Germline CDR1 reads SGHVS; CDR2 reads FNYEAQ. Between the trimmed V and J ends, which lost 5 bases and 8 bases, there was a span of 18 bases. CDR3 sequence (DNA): TGTGCCAGCAGCGCAACTCTAAGGGGGGGGGAAGCTTTCTTT. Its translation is CASSATLRGGEAFF.

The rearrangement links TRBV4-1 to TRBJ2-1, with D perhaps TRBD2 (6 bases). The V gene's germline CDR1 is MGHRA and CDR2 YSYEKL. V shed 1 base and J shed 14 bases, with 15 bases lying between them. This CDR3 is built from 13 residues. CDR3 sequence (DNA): TGCGCCAGCAGCCAAGTGGGGATAGCGGCGGAGTTCTTC. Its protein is CASSQVGIAAEFF.

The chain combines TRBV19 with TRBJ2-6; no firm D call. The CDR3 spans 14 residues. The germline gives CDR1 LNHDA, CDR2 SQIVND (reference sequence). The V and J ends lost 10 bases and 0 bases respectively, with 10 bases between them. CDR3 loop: CATVDGSGANVLTF. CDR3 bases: TGTGCCACCGTGGACGGCTCTGGGGCCAACGTCCTGACTTTC.

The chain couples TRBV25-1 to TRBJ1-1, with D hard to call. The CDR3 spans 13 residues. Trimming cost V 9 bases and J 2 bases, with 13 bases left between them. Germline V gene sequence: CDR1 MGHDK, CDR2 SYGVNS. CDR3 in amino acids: CASAIGRNTEAFF. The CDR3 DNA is TGTGCCAGTGCGATCGGGCGTAACACTGAAGCTTTCTTT.

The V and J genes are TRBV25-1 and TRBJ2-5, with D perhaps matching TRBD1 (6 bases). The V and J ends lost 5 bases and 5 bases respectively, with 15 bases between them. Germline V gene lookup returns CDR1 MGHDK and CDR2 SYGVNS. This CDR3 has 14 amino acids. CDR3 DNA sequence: TGTGCCAGCAGTAACGGACAGAGTCGGGAGACCCAGTACTTC. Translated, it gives CASSNGQSRETQYF.

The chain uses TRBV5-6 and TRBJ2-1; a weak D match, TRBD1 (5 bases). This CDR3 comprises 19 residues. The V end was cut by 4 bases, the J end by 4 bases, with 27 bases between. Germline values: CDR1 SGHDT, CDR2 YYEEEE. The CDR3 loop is CASSLEFLVWGHVYNEQFF. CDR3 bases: TGTGCCAGCAGCCTCGAATTCTTAGTCTGGGGCCACGTATACAATGAGCAGTTCTTC.

DNA for the CDR3: TGTGCCAGCAGACCGGGATCGACAGGTTTTCAGCCCCAGCATTTT. This sequence encodes CASRPGSTGFQPQHF. The chain recombines TRBV6-5 with TRBJ1-5; tentative D call: TRBD1 (6 bases). V lost 6 bases to trimming and J lost 6 bases, with 18 bases between them. The CDR3 spans 15 residues. Germline CDR1 reads MNHEY; CDR2 reads SVGAGI.

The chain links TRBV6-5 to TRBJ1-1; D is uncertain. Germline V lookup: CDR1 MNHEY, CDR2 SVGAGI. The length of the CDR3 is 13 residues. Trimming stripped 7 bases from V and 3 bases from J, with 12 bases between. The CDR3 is CASNRRADTEAFF. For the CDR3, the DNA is TGTGCCAGCAATCGACGGGCTGACACTGAAGCTTTCTTT.

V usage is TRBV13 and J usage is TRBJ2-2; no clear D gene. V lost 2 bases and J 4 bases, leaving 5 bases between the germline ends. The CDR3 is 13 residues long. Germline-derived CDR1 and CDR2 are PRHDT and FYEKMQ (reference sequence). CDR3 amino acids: CASSLYVTGELFF. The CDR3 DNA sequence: TGTGCCAGCAGCTTATACGTCACCGGGGAGCTGTTTTTT.

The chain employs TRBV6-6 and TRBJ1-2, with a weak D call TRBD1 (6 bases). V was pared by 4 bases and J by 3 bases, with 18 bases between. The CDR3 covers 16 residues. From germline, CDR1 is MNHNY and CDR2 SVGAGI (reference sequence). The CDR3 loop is CASSLWTAGVHYGYTF. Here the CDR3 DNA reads TGTGCCAGCAGTTTATGGACAGCAGGTGTTCACTATGGCTACACCTTC.

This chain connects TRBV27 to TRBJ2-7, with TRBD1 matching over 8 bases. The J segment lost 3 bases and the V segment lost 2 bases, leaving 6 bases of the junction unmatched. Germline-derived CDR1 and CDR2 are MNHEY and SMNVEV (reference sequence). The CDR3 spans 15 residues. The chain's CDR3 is CASSLPGQAIYEQYF. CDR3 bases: TGTGCCAGCAGTTTACCGGGACAGGCGATCTACGAGCAGTACTTC.

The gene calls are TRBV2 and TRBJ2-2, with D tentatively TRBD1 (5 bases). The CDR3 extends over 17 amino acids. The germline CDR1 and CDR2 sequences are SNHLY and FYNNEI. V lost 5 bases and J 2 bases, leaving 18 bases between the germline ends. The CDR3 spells CASSSDSPNFNTGELFF. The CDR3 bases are TGTGCCAGCAGTTCCGACAGCCCCAACTTTAACACCGGGGAGCTGTTTTTT.

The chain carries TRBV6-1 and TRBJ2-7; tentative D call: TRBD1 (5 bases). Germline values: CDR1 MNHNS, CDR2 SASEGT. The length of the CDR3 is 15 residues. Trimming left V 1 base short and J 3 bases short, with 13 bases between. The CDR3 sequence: CASSEGLQGHYEQYF. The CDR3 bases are TGTGCCAGCAGTGAAGGTTTGCAGGGCCACTACGAGCAGTACTTC.

The CDR3 DNA sequence: TGTGCCAGCAGTGAATTCTGGAGGCAGGGCCACTCTGGAAACACCATATATTTT. Its protein is CASSEFWRQGHSGNTIYF. The genes are TRBV2 and TRBJ1-3, with a weak D call TRBD1 (5 bases). This CDR3 has 18 amino acids. V dropped 2 bases and J dropped 0 bases, with 17 bases sitting between them. Germline V gene data show CDR1 as SNHLY and CDR2 as FYNNEI.

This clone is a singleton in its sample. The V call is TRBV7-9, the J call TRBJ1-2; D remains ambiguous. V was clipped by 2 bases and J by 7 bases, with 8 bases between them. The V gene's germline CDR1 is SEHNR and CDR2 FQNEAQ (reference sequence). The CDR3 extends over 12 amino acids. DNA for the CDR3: TGTGCCAGCAGCTTAAAACGGTCTGGCTACACCTTC. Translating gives CASSLKRSGYTF.

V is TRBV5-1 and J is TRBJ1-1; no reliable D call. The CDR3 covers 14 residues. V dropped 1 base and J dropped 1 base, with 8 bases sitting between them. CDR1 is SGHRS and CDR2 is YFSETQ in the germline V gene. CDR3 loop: CASSLKGKNTEAFF. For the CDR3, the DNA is TGCGCCAGCAGCTTGAAAGGGAAGAACACTGAAGCTTTCTTT.

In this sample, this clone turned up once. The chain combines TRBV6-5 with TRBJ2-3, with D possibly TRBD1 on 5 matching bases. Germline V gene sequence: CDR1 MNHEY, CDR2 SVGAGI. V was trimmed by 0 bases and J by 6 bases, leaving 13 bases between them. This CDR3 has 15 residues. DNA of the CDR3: TGTGCCAGCAGTTACTCGCCGCAGGGAATGGATACGCAGTATTTT. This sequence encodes CASSYSPQGMDTQYF.